Shown below are 13 T cell receptor beta chains from a single sample sequenced in a study of CD8 T cells in ankylosing spondylitis (dated by TCRdb to the late 2010s). The method was 5' RACE. TCRdb records Illumina HiSeq 2500 as the sequencer. In-frame beta chains were kept once TCRdb had trimmed the public reads at Q25 with fastp and called clones with MiXCR. Rows merge per CDR3 protein into single entries with the most common DNA and genes. This sample holds under 300,000 distinct CDR3 sequences; around 7.8% were observed only once. About 6.5% of the sample lies in the top ten. The sample taken for sequencing was blood, either unsorted or a sorted T cell fraction (not recorded which). These receptors all stem from a male donor with ankylosing spondylitis or in good health (not recorded which).

This rearrangement joins TRBV18 to TRBJ1-3; D uncertain. Deletions cut 4 bases from V and 2 bases from J, with 9 bases between. Looked up from germline, CDR1 is KGHSH and CDR2 is LQKENI. CDR3 size: 14 residues. The CDR3 DNA sequence: TGTGCCAGCTCACGGGAGAGTGCTGGAAACACCATATATTTT. Protein sequence: CASSRESAGNTIYF.

The genes are TRBV7-2 and TRBJ1-1, with 8 nucleotides matching TRBD1. V shed 1 base and J 1 base; nucleotides not matched to a gene: 5. Germline values: CDR1 SGHTA, CDR2 FQGNSA. CDR3 length equals 16 residues. The CDR3 bases are TGTGCCAGCAGCTTAGGACAGGGGATCGGGAACACTGAAGCTTTCTTT. Its translation: CASSLGQGIGNTEAFF.

This clonotype was seen at least ten times. The chain is built from TRBV6-5 and TRBJ1-5; the D gene is possibly TRBD1 (5 bases). The CDR3 length is 15 residues. The V and J ends lost 0 bases and 2 bases respectively, with 8 bases between them. Germline V gene sequence: CDR1 MNHEY, CDR2 SVGAGI. The CDR3 coding sequence is TGTGCCAGCAGTTACTCGGGGGGAGGCAATCAGCCCCAGCATTTT. Its protein is CASSYSGGGNQPQHF.

The sample holds many counts of this clonotype. J is TRBJ2-4 and V is TRBV7-2; D may match TRBD1 or TRBD2 (5 bases each). Per the germline V gene, CDR1 is SGHTA and CDR2 is FQGNSA. The CDR3 sequence is 15 residues long. V lost 0 bases and J lost 5, with 11 bases in between. The CDR3 sequence is CASSLAFGGENIQYF. The CDR3 DNA sequence: TGTGCCAGCAGCTTAGCCTTTGGGGGAGAAAACATTCAGTACTTC.

In its sample, this clonotype was seen many times. This CDR3 reads CASSLKANTEAFF. Written as DNA, the CDR3 is TGTGCCAGCAGCTTAAAGGCGAACACTGAAGCTTTCTTT. V is TRBV7-3 and J is TRBJ1-1; no firm D call. The CDR3 runs 13 residues. V was shortened by 1 base and J by 1 base, with 4 bases between the two germline ends. Germline V gives CDR1 SGHTA, CDR2 FQGTGA. Full variable domain (outside the CDR3, taken from reference TRBV7-3 and TRBJ1-1): GAGVSQTPSNKVTEKGKYVELRCDPISGHTALYWYRQSLGQGPEFLIYFQGTGAADDSGLPNDRFFAVRPEGSVSTLKIQRTERGDSAVYLCASSLKANTEAFFGQGTRLTVV.

For this clonotype: Since a much larger clone is just one base distant, this may be a read error. The chain links TRBV20-1 to TRBJ2-2; 8 nucleotides agree with TRBD1. The CDR3 runs to 15 residues. The V segment lost 8 bases and the J segment 4 bases; nucleotides outside the gene matches: 12. Germline V CDR1 and CDR2: DFQATT, SNEGSKA (reference sequence). The CDR3 here is CSSQRQGRSTGELFF. Written as DNA, the CDR3 is TGCAGTTCCCAGAGACAGGGGAGGTCCACCGGGGAGCTGTTTTTT.

This clonotype occurred many times. This chain links TRBV5-5 with TRBJ2-7; D unclear. CDR3 length: 15 residues. V lost 3 bases and J lost 2, with 15 bases in between. CDR1 and CDR2 from the germline V gene are SGHKS and YYEKEE (reference sequence). The CDR3 region is CASSSMGILAYEQYF. In DNA, the CDR3 is TGTGCCAGCAGCTCGATGGGGATCTTGGCCTACGAGCAGTACTTC.

This clonotype has ten or more counts. The chain combines TRBV5-6 with TRBJ1-2; the match to TRBD1 covers 7 bases. This CDR3 region has 13 residues. Germline V lookup: CDR1 SGHDT, CDR2 YYEEEE. V dropped 2 bases and J dropped 8; count of bases not matched to a gene: 6. Here the CDR3 reads CASSFLQGNGYTF. CDR3 coding DNA: TGTGCCAGCAGCTTTTTACAGGGGAACGGCTACACCTTC.

This clonotype was seen many times. V is TRBV20-1 and J is TRBJ1-2, with TRBD1 as a possible D gene (5 bases). Trimming pared 6 bases from V and 8 bases from J, leaving 22 bases between. The germline CDR1 and CDR2 sequences are DFQATT and SNEGSKA (reference sequence). The CDR3 runs to 14 residues. The CDR3 protein is CSARAPQESSGYTF. The CDR3 DNA follows: TGCAGTGCCAGGGCACCACAGGAATCTAGCGGCTACACCTTC.

This clonotype was recorded many times. The chain employs TRBV15 and TRBJ1-4, with TRBD1 as a possible D gene (5 bases). The CDR3 sequence is 12 residues long. Germline V gene data show CDR1 as LNHNV and CDR2 as YYDKDF (reference sequence). V dropped 7 bases and J dropped 7 bases, with 10 bases sitting between them. The CDR3 loop reads CATKGAGEKLFF. The CDR3 DNA sequence: TGTGCCACCAAAGGGGCAGGTGAAAAACTGTTTTTT.

On this clonotype itself: A read error may be the cause here, since a much bigger clone is one base away. This chain connects TRBV4-3 to TRBJ2-1, with D possibly being TRBD1 or TRBD2 (5 bases each). The germline gives CDR1 LGHNA, CDR2 YSLEER. This CDR3 has 15 residues. The CDR3 loop is CDSSQGRDGYYEQFF. CDR3 bases: TGCGACAGCAGCCAAGGACGGGACGGATACTATGAGCAGTTCTTC.

The chain recombines TRBV7-9 with TRBJ2-1; TRBD1 aligns across 7 bases. The V segment lost 5 bases and the J segment 8 bases; nucleotides outside the gene matches: 15. From germline, CDR1 is SEHNR and CDR2 FQNEAQ (reference sequence). The CDR3 covers 16 residues. In nucleotides, the CDR3 is TGTGCCAGCAGCCCCCCCAGACAGGGCGAGGTAGATGAGCAGTTCTTC. Translating it yields CASSPPRQGEVDEQFF.

Points on this clonotype: A read error is possible here, since a much larger clone lies one base away. The chain couples TRBV3-1 to TRBJ1-2; D is uncertain. The CDR3 sequence is 15 residues long. CDR1 is LGHDT, CDR2 YNNKEL, per germline (reference sequence). The CDR3 spells CASSQPSAGIYGYAF. The CDR3 DNA follows: TGTGCCAGCAGCCAGCCCTCCGCGGGCATCTATGGCTACGCCTTC.